The 15 T cell receptor beta chains given below trace back to one sample, sequenced in a study of blood T cell repertoires in COVID-19. Assay used: immunoSEQ multiplex PCR; TCRdb lists only in-frame clones, some missing. The table records roughly 100,000 clones, approximately 84% of them present only once. Sequenced: peripheral blood. These receptors were collected from an elderly man with active or convalescent COVID-19.

The chain recombines TRBV28 with TRBJ1-1; 7 bases align to TRBD1. This CDR3 is built from 15 residues. V trimming: 6 bases; J trimming: 7 bases; junction bases outside the gene matches: 14. The germline V gene has CDR1 MDHEN and CDR2 SYDVKM. The CDR3 nucleotides read TGTGCCAGCAGCCCCGCCTTAGACAGGGTCGGTGAAGCTTTCTTT. Translating gives CASSPALDRVGEAFF.

Here the CDR3 reads CASSPEGGGTEAFF. CDR3 DNA sequence: TGTGCCAGCTCCCCGGAGGGGGGGGGAACTGAAGCTTTCTTT. This chain joins TRBV18 and TRBJ1-1; the D gene is possibly TRBD1 (6 bases). CDR3 length equals 14 residues. Germline values: CDR1 KGHSH, CDR2 LQKENI. With 6 bases removed from V and 5 bases from J, the gap between germline ends came to 16 bases.

In DNA form, the CDR3 reads TGTGCCAGCAGTCTTTCTCGGAGTAACTATGGCTACACCTTC. Residues: CASSLSRSNYGYTF. J is TRBJ1-2 and V is TRBV6-2 or TRBV6-3; unclear D gene. Germline loops: CDR1 MNHEY, CDR2 SVGEGT. Trimming shortened V by 5 bases and J by 1 base, and 11 bases separated the two germline ends. CDR3 length equals 14 residues.

This chain connects TRBV9 to TRBJ1-3; D gene ambiguous. The length of the CDR3 is 15 residues. Germline V gives CDR1 SGDLS, CDR2 YYNGEE. V lost 0 bases and J lost 0, with 7 bases in between. The CDR3, as DNA: TGTGCCAGCAGCGTAGCGCTCAGCTCTGGAAACACCATATATTTT. This encodes CASSVALSSGNTIYF.

The chain carries TRBV29-1 and TRBJ2-3; 10 nucleotides match TRBD2. The CDR3 sequence is 14 residues long. After removal of 1 base from V and 3 bases from J, the junction contained 1 base not matched to a gene. The germline gives CDR1 SQVTM, CDR2 ANQGSEA. CDR3 in amino acids: CSVEVAGGTDTQYF. In DNA, the CDR3 is TGCAGCGTTGAAGTAGCGGGGGGAACAGATACGCAGTATTTT.

This chain joins TRBV5-1 and TRBJ2-7, with 9 bases fitting TRBD2. Germline V lookup: CDR1 SGHRS, CDR2 YFSETQ. The CDR3 sequence is 19 residues long. Germline trimming cut 4 bases from V and 2 bases from J; bases unmatched to any gene: 19. CDR3 sequence reads: CASSPGPAGGLGLPYEQYF. Here the CDR3 DNA reads TGCGCCAGCAGCCCGGGGCCAGCGGGGGGCCTTGGATTACCCTACGAGCAGTACTTC.

This sequence joins TRBV2 and TRBJ1-2; D is uncertain. Germline values: CDR1 SNHLY, CDR2 FYNNEI. The length of the CDR3 is 14 residues. V was shortened by 6 bases and J by 0 bases, with 11 bases between the two germline ends. CDR3 sequence (DNA): TGTGCCAGCAGCGACTACAGAGCTAACTATGGCTACACCTTC. Amino acids: CASSDYRANYGYTF.

The chain employs TRBV7-3 and TRBJ2-1; 11 positions agree with TRBD2. CDR1 is SGHTA, CDR2 FQGTGA, per germline. This CDR3 is built from 17 residues. V lost 0 bases and J lost 7; bases outside the gene matches: 8. This chain's CDR3 is CASSLTPRSGGANEQFF. CDR3 DNA: TGTGCCAGCAGCTTAACCCCCCGTAGCGGGGGGGCAAATGAGCAGTTCTTC.

At least ten counts were recorded for this clone. The V and J genes are TRBV30 and TRBJ1-2; TRBD1 might be the D (6 bases). Germline CDR1 and CDR2: GTSNPN and SVGIG (reference sequence). CDR3 size: 11 residues. V gave up 8 bases and J gave up 2 bases, with 9 bases separating them. This CDR3 is CAHGTNYGYTF. DNA of the CDR3: TGTGCCCACGGGACAAACTATGGCTACACCTTC. The complete variable domain, with remaining parts taken from reference TRBV30 and TRBJ1-2, reads SQTIHQWPATLVQPVGSPLSLECTVEGTSNPNLYWYRQAAGRGLQLLFYSVGIGQISSEVPQNLSASRPQDRQFILSSKKLLLSDSGFYLCAHGTNYGYTFGSGTRLTVV.

This clone was seen only once. In nucleotides, the CDR3 is TGTGCCAGTAGCCGACAGGGCCGTACCTACGAGCAGTACTTC. Its translation: CASSRQGRTYEQYF. The V and J genes are TRBV19 and TRBJ2-7, with 7 bases lining up with TRBD1. The CDR3 extends over 14 amino acids. The germline V gene has CDR1 LNHDA and CDR2 SQIVND (reference sequence). V gave up 6 bases and J gave up 2 bases; unmatched junction bases: 7. The whole variable domain, remainder taken from reference TRBV19 and TRBJ2-7, is DGGITQSPKYLFRKEGQNVTLSCEQNLNHDAMYWYRQDPGQGLRLIYYSQIVNDFQKGDIAEGYSVSREKKESFPLTVTSAQKNPTAFYLCASSRQGRTYEQYFGPGTRLTVT.

V usage is TRBV12-3 or TRBV12-4 and J usage is TRBJ1-1; possibly TRBD1 for D (6 bases). The CDR3 is made up of 13 amino acids. V lost 8 bases and J lost 3, with 13 bases in between. CDR3 sequence (DNA): TGTGCCAGCTCAAACAGGGCGCACACTGAAGCTTTCTTT. Amino acids: CASSNRAHTEAFF.

The chain recombines TRBV10-3 with TRBJ1-4, with a tentative D call TRBD1 (5 bases). The CDR3 length is 14 residues. Germline-derived CDR1 and CDR2 are ENHRY and SYGVKD. Trimming stripped 6 bases from V and 8 bases from J, with 16 bases between. The CDR3 protein is CAIRGDGGKEKLFF. Here the CDR3 DNA reads TGTGCCATCAGAGGCGACGGGGGAAAGGAAAAACTGTTTTTT.

This chain connects TRBV10-3 to TRBJ1-1; 10 nucleotides agree with TRBD1. CDR3 length equals 17 residues. Per the germline V gene, CDR1 is ENHRY and CDR2 is SYGVKD. After removal of 3 bases from V and 0 bases from J, the junction contained 7 bases not matched to a gene. The CDR3 protein is CAISEPTGTGVNTEAFF. In DNA, the CDR3 is TGTGCCATCAGTGAACCAACCGGGACAGGGGTGAACACTGAAGCTTTCTTT.

The chain combines TRBV14 with TRBJ2-5; 9 bases are a match to TRBD1. The CDR3 covers 15 residues. CDR1 is SGHDN, CDR2 FVKESK, per germline. The trim removed 4 bases at V and 0 bases at J, leaving 3 bases unmatched. The CDR3 nucleotides read TGTGCCAGCAGCCTCGACAGGGGGTACCAAGAGACCCAGTACTTC. Translated: CASSLDRGYQETQYF.

V gene TRBV2 combines with J gene TRBJ2-5; D is unclear. Trimming took off 3 bases at V and 2 bases at J, with 7 bases between the two ends. Germline V gene data show CDR1 as SNHLY and CDR2 as FYNNEI. The CDR3 covers 13 residues. The CDR3 reads CASSDWRQETQYF. The CDR3 DNA reads as TGTGCCAGCAGTGATTGGAGACAAGAGACCCAGTACTTC.